This TCR beta chain was captured by sequencing in a study of T cells in Graves' hyperthyroidism and ophthalmopathy. On the study more broadly: Upon initial diagnosis and before any treatment, peripheral blood was collected.

The CDR3 regions of TCR beta were amplified from RNA transcripts. RT-PCR in the first round (using the HTBI primer set) targeted the TCR CDR3. TCRdb passed the multiplex PCR reads through MiXCR, listing each CDR3 protein once. The profile shows fewer than 750,000 distinct CDR3 sequences, approximately 15% of them singletons. Many counts were recorded for this clonotype. Diagnosing involved the use of clinical symptoms, serum thyroxine and TRAb, thyroid ultrasound and orbital computed tomography. The PBMCs had their origin in 7.5 to 10 ml of fresh peripheral blood. This CDR3 contains 15 residues. With 4 bases removed from V and 6 bases from J, the gap between germline ends came to 19 bases. Looked up from germline, CDR1 is MNHNS and CDR2 is SASEGT.

The sequenced material came from blood. The origin of this receptor is a woman aged 40-49 years with Graves' ophthalmopathy. The rearrangement uses TRBV6-1 and TRBJ2-7; tentative D call: TRBD2 (6 bases). CDR3: CASSGTGMGGSEQYF. CDR3 coding DNA: TGTGCCAGCAGTGGTACTGGTATGGGAGGTAGCGAGCAGTACTTC.